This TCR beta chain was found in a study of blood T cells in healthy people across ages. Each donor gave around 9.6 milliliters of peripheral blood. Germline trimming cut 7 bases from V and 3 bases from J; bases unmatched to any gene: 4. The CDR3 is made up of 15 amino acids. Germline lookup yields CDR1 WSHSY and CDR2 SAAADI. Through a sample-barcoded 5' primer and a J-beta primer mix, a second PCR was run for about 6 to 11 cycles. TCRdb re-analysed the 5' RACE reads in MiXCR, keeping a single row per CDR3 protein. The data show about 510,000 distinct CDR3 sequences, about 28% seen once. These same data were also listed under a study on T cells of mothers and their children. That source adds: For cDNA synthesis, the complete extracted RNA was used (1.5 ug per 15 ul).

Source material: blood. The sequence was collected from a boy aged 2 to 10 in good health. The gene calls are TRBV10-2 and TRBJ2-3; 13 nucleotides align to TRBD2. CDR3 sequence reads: CASTELAGGTDTQYF. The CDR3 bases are TGCGCCAGCACCGAACTAGCGGGGGGGACAGATACGCAGTATTTT.